This T cell receptor beta chain was sequenced in a study of blood T cell repertoires in COVID-19. Study summary: The United States, Italy and Spain provided the acute and convalescent COVID-19 samples. PBMCs, B-cell-depleted T cells, or T cells were the source of the cDNA or gDNA that made up the material.

Authors' data handling: It was from reference gene primer amplification that nucleated cell counts were estimated. The protocol was immunoSEQ multiplex PCR, while the TCRdb copy is restricted to in-frame clones and leaves out a portion. The V and J calls and clone size are taken from that table; D and trimming were inferred from the DNA. The table lists about 200,000 clones, 86% of them singletons. Material for sequencing was peripheral blood. The origin of this receptor is a man aged 25 to 45 who had recovered from COVID-19.

CDR3 protein: CASSPGQGIWSLHF. The CDR3 bases are TGTGCCAGCAGTCCCGGACAGGGGATTTGGTCCCTCCACTTT. The chain carries TRBV27 and TRBJ1-6; 9 bases agree with TRBD1. This CDR3 spans 14 amino acids. V shed 5 bases, J shed 14 bases, and the junction held 10 bases outside the gene matches. The germline gives CDR1 MNHEY, CDR2 SMNVEV (reference sequence).